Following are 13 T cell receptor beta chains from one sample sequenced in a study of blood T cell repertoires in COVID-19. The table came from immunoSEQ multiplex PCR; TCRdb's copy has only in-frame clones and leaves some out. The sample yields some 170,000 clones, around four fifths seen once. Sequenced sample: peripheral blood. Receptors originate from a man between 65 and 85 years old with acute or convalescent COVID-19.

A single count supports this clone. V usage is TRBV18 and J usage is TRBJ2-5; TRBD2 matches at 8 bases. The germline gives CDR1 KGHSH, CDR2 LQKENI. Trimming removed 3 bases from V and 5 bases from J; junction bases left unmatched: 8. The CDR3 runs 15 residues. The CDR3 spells CASSPGAGGRETQYF. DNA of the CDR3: TGTGCCAGCTCACCTGGTGCGGGAGGAAGGGAGACCCAGTACTTC.

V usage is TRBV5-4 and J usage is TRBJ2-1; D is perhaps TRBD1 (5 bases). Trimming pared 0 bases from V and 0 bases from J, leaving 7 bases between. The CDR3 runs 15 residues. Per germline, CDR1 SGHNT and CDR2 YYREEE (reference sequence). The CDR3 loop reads CASSLGGASYNEQFF. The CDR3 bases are TGTGCCAGCAGCTTGGGTGGGGCCTCCTACAATGAGCAGTTCTTC.

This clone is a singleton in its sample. The CDR3 DNA sequence: TGCGCCAGCAGCTCTACTAGCGGGACGCGGACCCAGTACTTC. This gives the protein CASSSTSGTRTQYF. V usage is TRBV5-1 and J usage is TRBJ2-5, with 10 bases identical to TRBD2. The CDR3 length is 14 residues. The germline CDR1 and CDR2 sequences are SGHRS and YFSETQ. The trim removed 3 bases at V and 7 bases at J, leaving 6 bases unmatched.

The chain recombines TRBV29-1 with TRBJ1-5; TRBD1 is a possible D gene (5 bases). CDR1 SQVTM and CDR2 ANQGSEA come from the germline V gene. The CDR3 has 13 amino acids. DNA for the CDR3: TGCAGTCGACCCACACAGGATAATCAGCCCCAGCATTTT. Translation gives CSRPTQDNQPQHF. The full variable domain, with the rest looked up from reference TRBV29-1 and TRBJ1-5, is SAVISQKPSRDICQRGTSLTIQCQVDSQVTMMFWYRQQPGQSLTLIATANQGSEATYESGFVIDKFPISRPNLTFSTLTVSNMSPEDSSIYLCSRPTQDNQPQHFGDGTRLSIL.

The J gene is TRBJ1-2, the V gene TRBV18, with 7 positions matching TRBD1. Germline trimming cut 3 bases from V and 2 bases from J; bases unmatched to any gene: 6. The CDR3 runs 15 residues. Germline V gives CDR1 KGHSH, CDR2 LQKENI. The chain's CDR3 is CASSPGPGQNYGYTF. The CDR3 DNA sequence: TGTGCCAGCTCACCGGGGCCGGGACAGAACTATGGCTACACCTTC.

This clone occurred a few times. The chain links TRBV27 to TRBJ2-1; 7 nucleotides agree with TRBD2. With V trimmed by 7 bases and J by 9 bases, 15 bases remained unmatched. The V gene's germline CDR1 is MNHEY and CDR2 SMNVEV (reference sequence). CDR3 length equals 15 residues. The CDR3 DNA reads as TGTGCCAGCAATCCCATTGGCCAGCGGGAAGGTGAGCAGTTCTTC. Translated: CASNPIGQREGEQFF.

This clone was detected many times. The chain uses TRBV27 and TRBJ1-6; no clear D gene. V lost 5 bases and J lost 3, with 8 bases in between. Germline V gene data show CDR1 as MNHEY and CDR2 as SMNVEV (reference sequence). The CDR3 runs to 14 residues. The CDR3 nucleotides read TGTGCCAGCAGTGAGGGATACTATAATTCACCCCTCCACTTT. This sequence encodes CASSEGYYNSPLHF.

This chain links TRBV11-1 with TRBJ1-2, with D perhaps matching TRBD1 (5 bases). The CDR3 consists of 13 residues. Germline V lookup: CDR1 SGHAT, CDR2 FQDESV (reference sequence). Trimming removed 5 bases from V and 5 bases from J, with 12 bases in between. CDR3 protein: CASSQGQAYGYTF. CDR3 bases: TGTGCCAGCAGCCAGGGTCAGGCTTATGGCTACACCTTC.

The CDR3 DNA follows: TGTGCCAGCAGTCCACAACACACGACAGATACGCAGTATTTT. Encoded protein: CASSPQHTTDTQYF. V usage is TRBV27 and J usage is TRBJ2-3; D is undetermined. The CDR3 loop spans 14 amino acids. Trimming left V 5 bases short and J 3 bases short, with 12 bases between. CDR1 MNHEY and CDR2 SMNVEV come from the germline V gene (reference sequence).

CDR3 region: CASSLAKGDGYTF. The CDR3 DNA reads TGTGCCAGCAGCTTGGCAAAGGGGGACGGCTACACCTTC. The chain is built from TRBV5-4 and TRBJ1-2; D possibly corresponds to TRBD1 (6 bases). V was trimmed by 0 bases and J by 8 bases, leaving 11 bases between them. CDR1 and CDR2 from the germline V gene are SGHNT and YYREEE (reference sequence). There are 13 residues in the CDR3.

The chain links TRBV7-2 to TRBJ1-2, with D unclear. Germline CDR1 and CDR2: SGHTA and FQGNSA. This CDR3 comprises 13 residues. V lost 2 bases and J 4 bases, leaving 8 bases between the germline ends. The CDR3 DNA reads TGTGCCAGCAGCTTACCAAACAGCTATGGCTACACCTTC. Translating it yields CASSLPNSYGYTF.

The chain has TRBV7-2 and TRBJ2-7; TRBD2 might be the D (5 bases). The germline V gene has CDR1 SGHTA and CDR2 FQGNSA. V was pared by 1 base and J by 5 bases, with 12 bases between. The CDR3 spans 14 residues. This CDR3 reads CASSLGGSSDEQYF. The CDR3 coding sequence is TGTGCCAGCAGCTTAGGAGGGAGTTCGGACGAGCAGTACTTC.

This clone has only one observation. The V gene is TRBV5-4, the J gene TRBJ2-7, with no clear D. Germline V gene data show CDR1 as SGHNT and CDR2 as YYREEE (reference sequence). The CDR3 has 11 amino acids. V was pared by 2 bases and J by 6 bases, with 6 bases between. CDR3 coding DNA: TGTGCCAGCAGCTTAGTCGGCGAGCAGTACTTC. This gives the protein CASSLVGEQYF. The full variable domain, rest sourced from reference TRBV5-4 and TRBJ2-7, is ETGVTQSPTHLIKTRGQQVTLRCSSQSGHNTVSWYQQALGQGPQFIFQYYREEENGRGNFPPRFSGLQFPNYSSELNVNALELDDSALYLCASSLVGEQYFGPGTRLTVT.